This passage covers 9 T cell receptor beta chains from one sample sequenced in a study of immune characterization of retroperitoneal liposarcoma. TCRdb itself ran the PCR reads through MiXCR, one entry per CDR3 protein. The table includes 10,000 or so distinct CDR3 sequences, roughly a quarter detected once. Sequencing was done on a sample of tumor tissue. The receptors shown here come from a male donor with retroperitoneal liposarcoma.

The J gene is TRBJ2-3, the V gene TRBV6-1; D might be TRBD2 (5 bases). Germline V gives CDR1 MNHNS, CDR2 SASEGT. The CDR3 has 16 amino acids. V was clipped by 1 base and J by 0 bases, with 11 bases between them. The CDR3 region has the DNA TGTGCCAGCAGTGAAGTCGGCGGGTATAGCACAGATACGCAGTATTTT. Encoded protein: CASSEVGGYSTDTQYF.

This clonotype was seen a few times. This chain connects TRBV7-2 to TRBJ1-5; D may be TRBD1 (6 bases). V lost 3 bases, J lost 7 bases, and 13 bases lay in between. The CDR3 is 14 residues long. CDR1 and CDR2 (germline): SGHTA, FQGNSA. CDR3 protein: CASSFTGPGQPQHF. The CDR3 nucleotides read TGTGCCAGCAGCTTTACAGGGCCTGGGCAGCCCCAGCATTTT.

The sample holds a few counts of this clonotype. This chain uses TRBV12-3 or TRBV12-4 with TRBJ2-1; 7 bases agree with TRBD2. The CDR3 runs to 15 residues. With V trimmed by 5 bases and J by 4 bases, 8 bases remained unmatched. This CDR3 reads CASSRVRGDYNEQFF. The CDR3 DNA is TGTGCCAGCAGTCGCGTACGGGGGGATTACAATGAGCAGTTCTTC.

The gene calls are TRBV6-1 and TRBJ2-1; either TRBD1 or TRBD2 may supply D (5 bases each). Deletions cut 5 bases from V and 10 bases from J, with 21 bases between. The CDR3 contains 15 residues. The germline V gene has CDR1 MNHNS and CDR2 SASEGT. CDR3 nucleotide sequence: TGTGCCAGCAGTCCTACCGGGACCGAATCCTACGAGCAGTTCTTC. Translating it yields CASSPTGTESYEQFF.

CDR3 sequence: CAIGGGLETQFF. The CDR3 DNA is TGTGCCATCGGAGGGGGGCTAGAGACCCAGTTCTTC. The gene calls are TRBV10-3 and TRBJ2-1; either TRBD1 or TRBD2 may supply D (6 bases each). Trimming removed 8 bases at V and 13 bases at J, with 18 bases between. Germline V lookup: CDR1 ENHRY, CDR2 SYGVKD. The CDR3 loop spans 12 amino acids.

This clonotype was counted only a few times. This chain connects TRBV7-3 to TRBJ2-1, with D hard to call. The CDR3 sequence is 13 residues long. V was trimmed by 5 bases and J by 10 bases, leaving 15 bases between them. Germline values: CDR1 SGHTA, CDR2 FQGTGA. The CDR3 DNA reads TGTGCCAGCAGCAACTCCCCGGGCAACGAGCAGTTCTTC. Protein sequence: CASSNSPGNEQFF.

Details on this clonotype: A much larger clonotype is one base distant, so this may be a read error. The rearrangement links TRBV7-2 to TRBJ2-1; the D gene is possibly TRBD1 (5 bases). Germline assignment: CDR1 SGHTA and CDR2 FQGNSA. This CDR3 has 12 amino acids. CDR3 in amino acids: CVSSLTGETQFF. Written as DNA, the CDR3 is TGTGTCAGCAGCTTAACAGGAGAGACCCAGTTCTTC.

The J gene is TRBJ2-5, the V gene TRBV6-5; 8 bases agree with TRBD2. The CDR3 loop spans 17 amino acids. V shed 0 bases, J shed 11 bases, and the junction held 17 bases outside the gene matches. Germline V lookup: CDR1 MNHEY, CDR2 SVGAGI. CDR3 protein: CASSYSPPRGVYNEQYF. CDR3 nucleotide sequence: TGTGCCAGCAGTTACTCCCCTCCGCGGGGGGTCTACAATGAGCAGTACTTC.

This clonotype was observed a few times. The chain couples TRBV6-1 to TRBJ2-1; 7 nucleotides match TRBD1. The CDR3 sequence is 16 residues long. V lost 5 bases, J lost 10 bases, and 17 bases stayed unmatched. Germline CDR1 reads MNHNS; CDR2 reads SASEGT. Here the CDR3 reads CASSFRMPGQSYEQFF. In DNA form, the CDR3 reads TGTGCCAGCAGTTTCCGCATGCCGGGACAGTCCTACGAGCAGTTCTTC.